The rows below give T cell receptor beta chains drawn from one sample of a study of shared clonotypes between healthy human individuals. Profiled with immunoSEQ multiplex PCR; TCRdb holds only in-frame clones, not every one. This sample has some 2,400,000 clones, with approximately 95% found just once. Sequencing input: naive CD4+ T cells sorted from blood. The receptors derive from a man aged 18 to 30 in good health. Both conserved end residues are part of each CDR3. D genes are given only for firm matches. Rows may omit the clone size; those that give it use once, few, many or a size class.

cdr3_aa cdr3_nt j_call d_call clone_size v_call
CAWSSGQSSPLHF TGTGCCTGGAGTTCCGGACAGTCTTCACCCCTCCACTTT TRBJ1-6 NA NA TRBV30
CASRQGSGANVLTF TGTGCCAGTAGACAGGGCTCTGGGGCCAACGTCCTGACTTTC TRBJ2-6 NA NA TRBV19
CASSPLAVEADTQYF TGCGCCAGCAGTCCACTAGCGGTAGAGGCAGATACGCAGTATTTT TRBJ2-3 TRBD2 NA TRBV5-1
CASSSQGAVNTEAFF TGTGCCAGCTCCTCACAGGGGGCGGTGAACACTGAAGCTTTCTTT TRBJ1-1 TRBD1 NA TRBV18
CASSPPDREEGNTEAFF TGTGCCAGCAGCCCTCCCGACAGGGAAGAGGGGAACACTGAAGCTTTCTTT TRBJ1-1 NA NA TRBV21-1
CASSPAPGGLYNSPLHF TGTGCCAGCAGTCCTGCCCCCGGGGGGCTATATAATTCACCCCTCCACTTT TRBJ1-6 NA NA TRBV28
CASSLGGYGTANTGELFF TGTGCCAGCAGCTTAGGGGGGTACGGGACAGCGAACACCGGGGAGCTGTTTTTT TRBJ2-2 TRBD1 once TRBV11-3
CASSGDRVKEKLFF TGTGCCAGCAGCGGAGACAGGGTAAAAGAAAAACTGTTTTTT TRBJ1-4 TRBD1 NA TRBV6-6
CASSVDGTSGSSAREQYF TGTGCCAGCAGCGTAGATGGGACTAGCGGGAGTTCGGCTCGCGAGCAGTACTTC TRBJ2-7 TRBD2 NA TRBV9
CASRSGTPNTGELFF TGCGCCAGCAGGTCCGGGACACCGAACACCGGGGAGCTGTTTTTT TRBJ2-2 NA NA TRBV5-1
CALSSKAGRTDTQYF TGTGCCCTAAGCTCGAAGGCAGGGCGCACAGATACGCAGTATTTT TRBJ2-3 NA NA TRBV5-3
CASSQLTVVGDTQYF TGCGCCAGCAGCCAACTGACAGTCGTGGGAGATACGCAGTATTTT TRBJ2-3 NA NA TRBV4-1
CASLRGPYGAGELFF TGTGCCAGCCTCCGAGGGCCTTATGGGGCCGGGGAGCTGTTTTTT TRBJ2-2 NA NA TRBV6-1
CASSEPSNHRDTDTQYF TGTGCCAGCAGTGAACCAAGCAACCACAGGGACACAGATACGCAGTATTTT TRBJ2-3 NA once TRBV6-1
CASSSGTENQPQHF TGCGCCAGCAGCTCCGGGACAGAGAATCAGCCCCAGCATTTT TRBJ1-5 TRBD1 NA TRBV5-1
CASSQLAGPRGGEQFF TGTGCCAGCAGCCAATTAGCGGGCCCCCGAGGGGGTGAGCAGTTCTTC TRBJ2-1 NA NA TRBV11-2
CAISAVATEGYTF TGTGCCATCAGTGCGGTTGCGACAGAAGGCTACACCTTC TRBJ1-2 NA NA TRBV10-3
CASSLDGAGWDNEQFF TGCGCCAGCAGCTTGGATGGGGCAGGGTGGGACAATGAGCAGTTCTTC TRBJ2-1 NA once TRBV5-1
CASSLPAGGTGELFF TGTGCCAGCAGCTTACCAGCGGGGGGCACCGGGGAGCTGTTTTTT TRBJ2-2 TRBD2 NA TRBV5-4
CASRGPKETQYF TGTGCCAGCAGAGGACCAAAAGAGACCCAGTACTTC TRBJ2-5 NA NA TRBV6-1
CASSLRDRIVSQYF TGTGCCAGCAGTCTTCGGGACCGAATTGTATCCCAGTACTTC TRBJ2-5 NA NA TRBV14
CATSNSDRDLSYEQYF TGTGCCACCAGCAACTCCGACAGGGACCTTTCCTACGAGCAGTACTTC TRBJ2-7 TRBD1 NA TRBV15
CATSRTSNQPQHF TGTGCCACCAGCAGAACTAGCAATCAGCCCCAGCATTTT TRBJ1-5 NA NA TRBV15
CASSLGHFQETQYF TGTGCCAGCAGCCTAGGACATTTCCAAGAGACCCAGTACTTC TRBJ2-5 NA NA TRBV7-2
CASSLVGFSYNEQFF TGTGCCAGCAGTTTAGTCGGGTTTTCCTACAATGAGCAGTTCTTC TRBJ2-1 NA NA TRBV27
CASNRAGGNTGELFF TGTGCCAGCAACCGAGCGGGGGGGAACACCGGGGAGCTGTTTTTT TRBJ2-2 TRBD2 NA TRBV6-5
CASSLAAGISGNTIYF TGCGCCAGCAGCTTGGCGGCAGGGATCTCTGGAAACACCATATATTTT TRBJ1-3 NA NA TRBV5-1
CASSYSGDPGNTIYF TGTGCCAGCAGTTACTCGGGGGACCCTGGAAACACCATATATTTT TRBJ1-3 NA once TRBV6-6
CASSLETSGSGRELFF TGTGCCAGCAGCTTGGAGACTAGCGGGAGCGGCAGGGAGCTGTTTTTT TRBJ2-2 TRBD2 NA TRBV5-4
CASSPRWDSYGYTF TGTGCCAGCAGCCCCAGGTGGGATAGCTATGGCTACACCTTC TRBJ1-2 NA NA TRBV7-2
CASSSVPGQGPSSYEQYF TGTGCCAGCAGTTCCGTCCCGGGACAGGGGCCGAGCTCCTACGAGCAGTACTTC TRBJ2-7 TRBD1 NA TRBV27
CASKARGTNTGELFF TGTGCCAGTAAGGCACGGGGGACGAACACCGGGGAGCTGTTTTTT TRBJ2-2 NA NA TRBV19
CASIFQQGVRREAFF TGTGCCAGCATTTTCCAACAGGGGGTTAGACGGGAAGCTTTCTTT TRBJ1-1 TRBD1 NA TRBV28
CASSALANTEAFF TGTGCCAGCAGCGCCCTTGCGAACACTGAAGCTTTCTTT TRBJ1-1 NA NA TRBV9
CASSLTGGQSLIEQYF TGTGCCAGCAGCCTTACCGGGGGTCAGAGCCTAATCGAGCAGTACTTC TRBJ2-7 NA NA TRBV7-2
CASSPTGTLNTGELFF TGTGCCAGCAGCCCAACCGGGACTTTAAACACCGGGGAGCTGTTTTTT TRBJ2-2 NA NA TRBV5-4
CASSPAPHQETQYF TGCGCCAGCAGCCCTGCCCCCCACCAAGAGACCCAGTACTTC TRBJ2-5 NA NA TRBV5-1
CASSPTPGQGGSNQPQHF TGTGCCAGCAGCCCCACCCCCGGACAGGGAGGAAGCAATCAGCCCCAGCATTTT TRBJ1-5 TRBD1 NA TRBV11-2